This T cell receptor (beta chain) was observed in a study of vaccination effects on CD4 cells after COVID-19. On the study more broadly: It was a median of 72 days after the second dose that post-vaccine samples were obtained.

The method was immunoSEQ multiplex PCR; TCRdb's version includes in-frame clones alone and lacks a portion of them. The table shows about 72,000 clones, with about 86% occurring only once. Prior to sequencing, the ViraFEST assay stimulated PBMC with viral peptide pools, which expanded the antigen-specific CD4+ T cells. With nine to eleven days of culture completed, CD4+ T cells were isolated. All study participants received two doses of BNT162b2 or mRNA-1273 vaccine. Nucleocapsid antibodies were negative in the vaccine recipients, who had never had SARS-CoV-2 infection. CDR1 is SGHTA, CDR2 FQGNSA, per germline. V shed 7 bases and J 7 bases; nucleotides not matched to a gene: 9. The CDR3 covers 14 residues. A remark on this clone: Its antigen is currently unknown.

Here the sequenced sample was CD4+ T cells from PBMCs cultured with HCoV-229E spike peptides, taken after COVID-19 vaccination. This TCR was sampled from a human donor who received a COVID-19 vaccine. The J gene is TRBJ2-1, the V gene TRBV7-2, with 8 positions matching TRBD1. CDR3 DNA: TGTGCCAGCAACCCGGGACAGGTCTATAATGAGCAGTTCTTC. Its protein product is CASNPGQVYNEQFF.